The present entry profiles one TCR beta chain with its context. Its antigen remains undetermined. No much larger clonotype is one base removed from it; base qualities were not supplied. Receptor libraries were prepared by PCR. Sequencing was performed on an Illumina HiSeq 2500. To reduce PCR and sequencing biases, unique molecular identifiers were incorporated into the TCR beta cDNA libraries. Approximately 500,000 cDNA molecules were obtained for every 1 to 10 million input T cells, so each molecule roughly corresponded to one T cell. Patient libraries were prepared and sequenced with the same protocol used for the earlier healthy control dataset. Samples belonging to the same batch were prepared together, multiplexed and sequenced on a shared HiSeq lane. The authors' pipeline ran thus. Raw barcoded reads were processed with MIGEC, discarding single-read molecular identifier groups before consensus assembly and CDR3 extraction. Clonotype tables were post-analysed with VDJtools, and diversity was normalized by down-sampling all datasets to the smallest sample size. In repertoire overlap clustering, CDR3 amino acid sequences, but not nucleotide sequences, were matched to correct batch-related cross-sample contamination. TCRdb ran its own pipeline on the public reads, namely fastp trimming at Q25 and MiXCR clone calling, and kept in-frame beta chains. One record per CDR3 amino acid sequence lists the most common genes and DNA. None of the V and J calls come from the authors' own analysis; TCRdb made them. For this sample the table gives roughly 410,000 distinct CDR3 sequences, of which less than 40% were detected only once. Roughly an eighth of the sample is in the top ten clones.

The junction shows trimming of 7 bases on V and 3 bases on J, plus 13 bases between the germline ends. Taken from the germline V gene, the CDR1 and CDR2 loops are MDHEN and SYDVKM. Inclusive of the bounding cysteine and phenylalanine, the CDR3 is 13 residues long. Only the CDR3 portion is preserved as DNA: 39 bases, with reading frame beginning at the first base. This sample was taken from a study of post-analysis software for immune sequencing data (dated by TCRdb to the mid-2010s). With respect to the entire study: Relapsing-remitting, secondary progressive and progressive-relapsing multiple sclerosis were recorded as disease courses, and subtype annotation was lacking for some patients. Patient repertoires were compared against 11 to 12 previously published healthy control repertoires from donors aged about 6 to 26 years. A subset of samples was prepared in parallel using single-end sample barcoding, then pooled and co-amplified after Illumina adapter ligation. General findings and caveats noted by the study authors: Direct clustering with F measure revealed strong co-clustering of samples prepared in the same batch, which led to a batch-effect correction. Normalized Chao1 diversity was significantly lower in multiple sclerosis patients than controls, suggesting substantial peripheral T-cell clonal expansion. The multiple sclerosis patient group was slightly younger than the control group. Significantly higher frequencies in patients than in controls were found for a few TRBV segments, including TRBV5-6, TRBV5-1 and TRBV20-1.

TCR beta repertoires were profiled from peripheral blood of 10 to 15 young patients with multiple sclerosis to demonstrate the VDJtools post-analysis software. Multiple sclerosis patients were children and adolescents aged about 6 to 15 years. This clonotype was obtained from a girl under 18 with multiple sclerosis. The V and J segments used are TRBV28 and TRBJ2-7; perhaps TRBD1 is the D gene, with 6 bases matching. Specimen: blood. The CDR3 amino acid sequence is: CASKLTGVYEQYF. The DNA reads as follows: TGTGCCAGCAAACTGACAGGAGTCTACGAGCAGTACTTC. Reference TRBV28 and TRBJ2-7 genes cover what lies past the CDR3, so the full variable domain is DVKVTQSSRYLVKRTGEKVFLECVQDMDHENMFWYRQDPGLGLRLIYFSYDVKMKEKGDIPEGYSVSREKKERFSLILESASTNQTSMYLCASKLTGVYEQYFGPGTRLTVT.